A single sample is the source of the 23 T cell receptor beta chains below, sequenced in a study of CD8 T cells in Susac syndrome. A quantity of about 0.5 to 1 ug RNA underwent reverse transcription using random hexamers. TCRdb used MiXCR to reprocess the immunoSEQ multiplex PCR reads, holding one entry per CDR3 protein. The sample lists about 140,000 distinct CDR3 sequences, more than 85% seen once, with approximately 0.18% in the top ten. The sequenced material came from CD8+ T cells from PBMCs. The receptors were sampled from a human donor with Susac syndrome.

The gene calls are TRBV4-1 and TRBJ2-5; 10 bases map to TRBD2. The CDR3 contains 16 residues. CDR1 is MGHRA and CDR2 is YSYEKL in the germline V gene. V shed 1 base and J 5 bases; nucleotides not matched to a gene: 7. The CDR3 spells CASSQGPSGRSETQYF. The CDR3 nucleotides are TGCGCCAGCAGCCAAGGTCCTAGCGGGAGATCGGAGACCCAGTACTTC.

V usage is TRBV19 and J usage is TRBJ2-1; no firm D call. Trimming cost V 3 bases and J 6 bases, with 6 bases left between them. The germline V gene has CDR1 LNHDA and CDR2 SQIVND (reference sequence). The CDR3 is 12 residues long. In DNA, the CDR3 is TGTGCCAGTAGTATTTTTCCCAATGAGCAGTTCTTC. Translation gives CASSIFPNEQFF. Full variable domain (missing parts from reference TRBV19 and TRBJ2-1): DGGITQSPKYLFRKEGQNVTLSCEQNLNHDAMYWYRQDPGQGLRLIYYSQIVNDFQKGDIAEGYSVSREKKESFPLTVTSAQKNPTAFYLCASSIFPNEQFFGPGTRLTVL.

This clonotype was picked up a small number of times. The CDR3 here is CASSYGPNTEAFF. For the CDR3, the DNA is TGTGCCAGCAGTTATGGACCGAACACTGAAGCTTTCTTT. The J gene is TRBJ1-1, the V gene TRBV6-5; D call uncertain. The CDR3 has 13 amino acids. The V end was cut by 3 bases, the J end by 1 base, with 6 bases between. Germline V gene data show CDR1 as MNHEY and CDR2 as SVGAGI.

This clonotype has just one count. This chain links TRBV12-5 with TRBJ2-1, with D perhaps matching TRBD1 (6 bases). This CDR3 comprises 13 residues. Germline V gene data show CDR1 as LGHNT and CDR2 as FRNRAP. V lost 6 bases to trimming and J lost 8 bases, with 14 bases between them. The CDR3 region is CASGEGGAYEQFF. In DNA form, the CDR3 reads TGTGCTAGTGGGGAAGGGGGTGCATATGAGCAGTTCTTC.

The chain combines TRBV9 with TRBJ1-2; 8 nucleotides match TRBD1. This CDR3 contains 15 residues. Germline CDR1 and CDR2: SGDLS and YYNGEE. With V trimmed by 3 bases and J by 4 bases, 8 bases remained unmatched. This chain's CDR3 is CASSGSGGSSYGYTF. The CDR3 nucleotides are TGTGCCAGCAGCGGCTCAGGGGGCTCTAGCTATGGCTACACCTTC.

V gene TRBV9 combines with J gene TRBJ2-7; TRBD1 might be the D (6 bases). V lost 0 bases and J lost 2, with 12 bases in between. The germline CDR1 and CDR2 sequences are SGDLS and YYNGEE. The CDR3 has 15 amino acids. The CDR3 coding sequence is TGTGCCAGCAGCGTAGCACCAGGGGCCCCCTACGAGCAGTACTTC. As protein: CASSVAPGAPYEQYF.

The chain carries TRBV30 and TRBJ2-3; D is perhaps TRBD2 (6 bases). CDR3 length: 14 residues. Trimming took off 3 bases at V and 6 bases at J, with 16 bases between the two ends. Germline V gene lookup returns CDR1 GTSNPN and CDR2 SVGIG (reference sequence). Here the CDR3 reads CAWSWSGGRDTQYF. CDR3 nucleotides: TGTGCCTGGAGCTGGTCCGGGGGTAGGGATACGCAGTATTTT.

The sample holds a few counts of this clonotype. This chain connects TRBV27 to TRBJ2-5; no reliable D call. The ends were cut back, 3 bases at V and 2 bases at J, with 7 bases in the middle. Germline V gives CDR1 MNHEY, CDR2 SMNVEV (reference sequence). The CDR3 sequence is 13 residues long. DNA for the CDR3: TGTGCCAGCAGTTTCGGCCTACAAGAGACCCAGTACTTC. Protein: CASSFGLQETQYF.

The chain links TRBV27 to TRBJ2-7; 10 nucleotides match TRBD2. The CDR3 is 18 amino acids. V shed 6 bases and J 1 base; nucleotides not matched to a gene: 15. Germline V gene sequence: CDR1 MNHEY, CDR2 SMNVEV (reference sequence). In DNA form, the CDR3 reads TGTGCCAGCAGACCCAACTCCCTGAAGCGGGAGGGTTCCTACGAGCAGTACTTC. Encoded protein: CASRPNSLKREGSYEQYF.

The chain has TRBV29-1 and TRBJ1-2; TRBD1 is a possible D gene (5 bases). The CDR3 spans 11 residues. The V end lost 4 bases, the J end lost 8 bases, and 11 bases lay between the germline ends. The germline CDR1 and CDR2 sequences are SQVTM and ANQGSEA. The CDR3 nucleotides are TGCAGCGTTGTGGGGGGTGGGGGCTACACCTTC. It yields the protein CSVVGGGGYTF.

V is TRBV9 and J is TRBJ1-5, with D possibly being TRBD1 (5 bases). Trimming took 3 bases from V and 0 from J, leaving 13 bases between them. Germline assignment: CDR1 SGDLS and CDR2 YYNGEE. There are 16 residues in the CDR3. CDR3 bases: TGTGCCAGCAGCGCGGGGGGACCAAATAGCAATCAGCCCCAGCATTTT. This codes for CASSAGGPNSNQPQHF.

The CDR3 nucleotides are TGTGCCAGCAGACATACAGGACAGGTGGTGGCCGGGGAGCTGTTTTTT. This sequence encodes CASRHTGQVVAGELFF. The V call is TRBV3-1, the J call TRBJ2-2, with 7 bases identical to TRBD1. This CDR3 spans 16 amino acids. Germline trimming cut 6 bases from V and 6 bases from J; bases unmatched to any gene: 13. CDR1 and CDR2 (germline): LGHDT, YNNKEL (reference sequence). Combining the CDR3 with reference TRBV3-1 and TRBJ2-2 gives the whole variable domain DTAVSQTPKYLVTQMGNDKSIKCEQNLGHDTMYWYKQDSKKFLKIMFSYNNKELIINETVPNRFSPKSPDKAHLNLHINSLELGDSAVYFCASRHTGQVVAGELFFGEGSRLTVL.

The rearrangement joins TRBV27 to TRBJ2-2; D may correspond to TRBD1 or TRBD2 (5 bases each). The germline gives CDR1 MNHEY, CDR2 SMNVEV (reference sequence). V lost 3 bases and J lost 5, with 10 bases in between. The CDR3 has 14 residues. Here the CDR3 DNA reads TGTGCCAGCAGTTTGAGGGCAGGGACCGGGGAGCTGTTTTTT. It codes for CASSLRAGTGELFF.

This chain links TRBV28 with TRBJ2-7, with 8 nucleotides matching TRBD2. The V gene end was trimmed by 5 bases and the J gene end by 6 bases; junction bases not matched to a gene: 9. Germline V lookup: CDR1 MDHEN, CDR2 SYDVKM. This CDR3 region has 14 residues. The DNA for the CDR3 is TGTGCCAGCAGTCCCCCCGGACTAGCAGGCGAGCAGTACTTC. Translating gives CASSPPGLAGEQYF.

The genes are TRBV27 and TRBJ1-1; possible D gene TRBD1, 5 bases. Trimming took 2 bases from V and 0 from J, leaving 7 bases between them. The CDR3 is 14 residues long. Germline CDR1 is MNHEY and CDR2 is SMNVEV (reference sequence). The CDR3 nucleotides read TGTGCCAGCAGTTTAGGGGGGATGAACACTGAAGCTTTCTTT. Its translation is CASSLGGMNTEAFF.

The V call is TRBV7-2, the J call TRBJ2-5, with 7 bases lining up with TRBD2. The CDR3 has 15 residues. Germline values: CDR1 SGHTA, CDR2 FQGNSA. V was pared by 5 bases and J by 2 bases, with 8 bases of the junction left unmatched. Here the CDR3 reads CASSPQRGPQETQYF. The CDR3 nucleotides are TGTGCCAGCAGCCCTCAGCGGGGCCCACAAGAGACCCAGTACTTC.

The rearrangement joins TRBV29-1 to TRBJ1-2; 7 bases fit TRBD1. Germline V lookup: CDR1 SQVTM, CDR2 ANQGSEA. CDR3 length equals 13 residues. The ends lost 2 bases at V and 5 bases at J; junction bases unmatched: 5. The CDR3 here is CSVERGGWYGYTF. The CDR3 DNA sequence: TGCAGCGTTGAACGAGGGGGCTGGTATGGCTACACCTTC. The full variable domain, rest sourced from reference TRBV29-1 and TRBJ1-2, is SAVISQKPSRDICQRGTSLTIQCQVDSQVTMMFWYRQQPGQSLTLIATANQGSEATYESGFVIDKFPISRPNLTFSTLTVSNMSPEDSSIYLCSVERGGWYGYTFGSGTRLTVV.

The chain recombines TRBV30 with TRBJ2-5; D possibly corresponds to TRBD2 (6 bases). The germline gives CDR1 GTSNPN, CDR2 SVGIG (reference sequence). V lost 5 bases, J lost 1 base, and 14 bases lay in between. The CDR3 extends over 14 amino acids. The DNA of the CDR3 is TGTGCCTGGGGTACTAGGAGGGCCCAAGAGACCCAGTACTTC. It specifies CAWGTRRAQETQYF. The whole variable domain, filled in from reference TRBV30 and TRBJ2-5, reads SQTIHQWPATLVQPVGSPLSLECTVEGTSNPNLYWYRQAAGRGLQLLFYSVGIGQISSEVPQNLSASRPQDRQFILSSKKLLLSDSGFYLCAWGTRRAQETQYFGPGTRLLVL.

The V call is TRBV20-1, the J call TRBJ2-7; no firm D call. Germline CDR1 reads DFQATT; CDR2 reads SNEGSKA (reference sequence). The CDR3 is 16 residues long. V lost 0 bases and J lost 0, with 15 bases in between. CDR3 in amino acids: CSARDIGTASSYEQYF. CDR3 nucleotide sequence: TGCAGTGCTAGAGATATTGGTACAGCGTCCTCCTACGAGCAGTACTTC.

The rearrangement uses TRBV27 and TRBJ2-1, with 9 bases fitting TRBD1. This CDR3 comprises 16 residues. Germline V gives CDR1 MNHEY, CDR2 SMNVEV (reference sequence). V lost 7 bases and J lost 12; bases outside the gene matches: 19. The CDR3 DNA reads TGTGCCAGCACCCTATTGGGGACAGGGTCCCCAGAGGGGCAGTTCTTC. It codes for CASTLLGTGSPEGQFF.

The chain couples TRBV9 to TRBJ2-2; D may match TRBD1 or TRBD2 (5 bases each). The CDR3 extends over 16 amino acids. V was pared by 3 bases and J by 1 base, with 13 bases between. Germline CDR1 reads SGDLS; CDR2 reads YYNGEE. CDR3 coding DNA: TGTGCCAGCAGCGGGACCGGGACGTTGAACACCGGGGAGCTGTTTTTT. This translates into CASSGTGTLNTGELFF.

The V and J genes are TRBV27 and TRBJ1-3, with 8 bases lining up with TRBD1. This CDR3 spans 15 amino acids. The J segment lost 3 bases and the V segment lost 5 bases, leaving 6 bases of the junction unmatched. CDR1 and CDR2 from the germline V gene are MNHEY and SMNVEV (reference sequence). The CDR3 reads CASSTAGGGGNTIYF. As DNA, the CDR3 is TGTGCCAGCAGTACCGCAGGGGGCGGTGGAAACACCATATATTTT.

The chain joins TRBV2 to TRBJ2-5, with 9 positions matching TRBD1. In germline, CDR1 is SNHLY, CDR2 FYNNEI. This CDR3 contains 14 residues. V dropped 7 bases and J dropped 5; count of bases not matched to a gene: 8. The CDR3 DNA follows: TGTGCCAGCACCTCGACAGGGGGAAGGGAGACCCAGTACTTC. Its protein is CASTSTGGRETQYF.